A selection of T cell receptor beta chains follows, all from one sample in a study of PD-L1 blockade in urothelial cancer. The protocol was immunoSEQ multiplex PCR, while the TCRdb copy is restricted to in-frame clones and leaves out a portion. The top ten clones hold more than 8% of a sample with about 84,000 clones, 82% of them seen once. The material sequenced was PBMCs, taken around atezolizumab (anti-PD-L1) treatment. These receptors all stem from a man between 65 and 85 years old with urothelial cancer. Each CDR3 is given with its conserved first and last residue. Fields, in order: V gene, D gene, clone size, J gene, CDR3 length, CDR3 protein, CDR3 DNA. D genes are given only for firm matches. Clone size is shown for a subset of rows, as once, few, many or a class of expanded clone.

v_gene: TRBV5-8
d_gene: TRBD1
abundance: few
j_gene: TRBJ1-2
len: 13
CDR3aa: CASSWTGTLGYTF
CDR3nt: TGTGCCAGCAGCTGGACAGGGACCTTAGGCTACACCTTC

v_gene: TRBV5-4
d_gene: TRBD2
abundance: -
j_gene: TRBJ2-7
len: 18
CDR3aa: CASSLGPPRQRGAYEQYF
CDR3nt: TGTGCCAGCAGCTTAGGACCACCTCGACAGCGGGGGGCCTACGAGCAGTACTTC

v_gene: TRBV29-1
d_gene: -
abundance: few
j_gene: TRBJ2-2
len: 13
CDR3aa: CSVAGTSTGELFF
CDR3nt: TGCAGCGTGGCGGGAACCAGTACCGGGGAGCTGTTTTTT

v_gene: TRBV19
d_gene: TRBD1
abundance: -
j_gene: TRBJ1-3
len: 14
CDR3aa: CASRRGTGGNTIYF
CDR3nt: TGTGCCAGTAGACGAGGGACAGGGGGAAACACCATATATTTT

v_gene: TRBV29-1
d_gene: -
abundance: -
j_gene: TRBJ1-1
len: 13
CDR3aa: CSVGDRWDTEAFF
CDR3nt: TGCAGCGTTGGTGACAGGTGGGACACTGAAGCTTTCTTT

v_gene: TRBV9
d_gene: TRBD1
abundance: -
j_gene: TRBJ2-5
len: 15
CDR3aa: CASSVQGTGGETQYF
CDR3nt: TGTGCCAGCAGCGTACAGGGGACAGGGGGTGAGACCCAGTACTTC

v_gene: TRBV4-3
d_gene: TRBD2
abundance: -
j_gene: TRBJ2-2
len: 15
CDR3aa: CASSQDGGGIGELFF
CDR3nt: TGCGCCAGCAGCCAAGATGGGGGGGGAATCGGGGAGCTGTTTTTT

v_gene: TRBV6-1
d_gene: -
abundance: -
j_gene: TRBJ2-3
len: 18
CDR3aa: CASSDGMGWSSSTDTQYF
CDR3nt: TGTGCCAGCAGTGACGGGATGGGATGGTCCTCTAGCACAGATACGCAGTATTTT

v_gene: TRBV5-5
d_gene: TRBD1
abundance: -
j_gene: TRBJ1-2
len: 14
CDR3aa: CASSLAGTGSGYTF
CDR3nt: TGTGCCAGCAGCTTGGCAGGGACAGGGTCGGGCTACACCTTC

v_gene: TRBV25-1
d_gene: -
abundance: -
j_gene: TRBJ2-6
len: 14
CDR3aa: CASSERSGANVLTF
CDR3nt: TGTGCCAGCAGTGAGAGGTCTGGGGCCAACGTCCTGACTTTC

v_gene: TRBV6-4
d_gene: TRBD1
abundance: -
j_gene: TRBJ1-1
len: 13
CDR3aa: CASRRTGNTEAFF
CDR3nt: TGTGCCAGCAGACGGACAGGGAACACTGAAGCTTTCTTT

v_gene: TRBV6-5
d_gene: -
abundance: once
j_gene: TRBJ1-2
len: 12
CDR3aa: CASQVTQGGYTF
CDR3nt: TGTGCCTCCCAAGTTACTCAGGGTGGCTACACCTTC

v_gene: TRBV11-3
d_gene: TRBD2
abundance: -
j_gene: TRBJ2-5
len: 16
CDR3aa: CASSPRASGSEETQYF
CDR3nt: TGTGCCAGCAGCCCAAGGGCTAGCGGGAGTGAAGAGACCCAGTACTTC

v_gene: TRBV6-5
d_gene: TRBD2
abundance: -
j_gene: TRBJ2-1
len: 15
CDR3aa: CASSLAGGTYNEQFF
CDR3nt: TGTGCCAGCAGTTTAGCGGGTGGCACCTACAATGAGCAGTTCTTC

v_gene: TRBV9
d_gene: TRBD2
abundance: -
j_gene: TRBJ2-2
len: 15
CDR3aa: CASSFGDYPIGELFF
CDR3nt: TGTGCCAGCAGCTTCGGGGACTACCCTATCGGGGAGCTGTTTTTT

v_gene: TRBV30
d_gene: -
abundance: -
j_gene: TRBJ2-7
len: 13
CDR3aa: CAWKGSGLGEQYF
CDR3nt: TGTGCCTGGAAGGGCAGCGGCCTTGGCGAGCAGTACTTC

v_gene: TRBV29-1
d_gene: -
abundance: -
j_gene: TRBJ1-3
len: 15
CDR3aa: CSVELAERQGNTIYF
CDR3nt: TGCAGCGTTGAGTTGGCCGAAAGACAGGGAAACACCATATATTTT

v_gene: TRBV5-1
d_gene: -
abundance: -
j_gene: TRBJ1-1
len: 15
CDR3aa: CASSLGAQGNTEAFF
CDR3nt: TGCGCCAGCAGCTTGGGGGCCCAGGGTAACACTGAAGCTTTCTTT

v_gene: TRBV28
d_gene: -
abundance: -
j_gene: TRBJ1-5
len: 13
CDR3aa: CATTRGGDQPQHF
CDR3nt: TGTGCCACTACCAGGGGAGGGGATCAGCCCCAGCATTTT

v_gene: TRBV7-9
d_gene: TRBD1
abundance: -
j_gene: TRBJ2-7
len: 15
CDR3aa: CASTGTGGAWYEQYF
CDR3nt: TGTGCCAGTACCGGGACAGGGGGCGCGTGGTACGAGCAGTACTTC

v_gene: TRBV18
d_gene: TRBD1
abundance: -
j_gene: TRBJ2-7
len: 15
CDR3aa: CASSPPTGGGYEQYF
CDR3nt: TGTGCCAGCTCACCACCGACAGGGGGAGGCTACGAGCAGTACTTC

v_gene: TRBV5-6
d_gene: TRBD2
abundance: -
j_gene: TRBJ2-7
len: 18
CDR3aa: CASSLFPSGGYLSYEQYF
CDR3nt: TGTGCCAGCAGCTTGTTTCCTAGCGGGGGGTACCTCTCCTACGAGCAGTACTTC

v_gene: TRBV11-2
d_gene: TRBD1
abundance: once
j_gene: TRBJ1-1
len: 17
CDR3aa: CASSPSLGGEPYTEAFF
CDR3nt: TGTGCCAGCAGCCCCTCCCTAGGGGGCGAACCCTACACTGAAGCTTTCTTT